The 8 T cell receptor beta chains reported below all come from one sample, sequenced in a study of blood T cells in healthy people across ages. A sample-barcoded 5' primer and a J-beta primer mix were used in a second PCR of about 6 to 12 cycles. Each CDR3 protein gets one entry after TCRdb re-called the 5' RACE reads with MiXCR. Among 760,000 or so distinct CDR3 sequences listed, 25% were seen once. The sample was also reused in another study, on T cells of mothers and their children.

The specimen sequenced was blood. These receptor sequences come from a boy between 10 and 17 years old in good health.

This clonotype was observed a few times. V is TRBV6-5 and J is TRBJ1-2; maybe TRBD1 (5 bases). Trimming shortened V by 7 bases and J by 0 bases, and 9 bases separated the two germline ends. Germline V lookup: CDR1 MNHEY, CDR2 SVGAGI. The CDR3 length is 13 residues. CDR3 sequence (DNA): TGTGCCAGCAAGTTGGACACTAACTATGGCTACACCTTC. It codes for CASKLDTNYGYTF.

This clonotype appeared a few times. This chain connects TRBV5-5 to TRBJ2-7, with 7 bases identical to TRBD1. The CDR3 covers 17 residues. The germline gives CDR1 SGHKS, CDR2 YYEKEE (reference sequence). J lost 2 bases, V lost 4 bases, and 15 bases had no gene match. CDR3 in DNA: TGTGCCAGCAGCCGGAAGGGGGCAGGGACCTTCCCCTACGAGCAGTACTTC. Translating it yields CASSRKGAGTFPYEQYF.

V and J are TRBV20-1 and TRBJ2-1; D not resolved. V was trimmed by 3 bases and J by 5 bases, leaving 14 bases between them. The CDR3 has 14 amino acids. The germline V gene encodes CDR1 DFQATT and CDR2 SNEGSKA (reference sequence). The CDR3 coding sequence is TGCAGTGCTAGTTCGGACCTTAAAAACAATGAGCAGTTCTTC. This encodes CSASSDLKNNEQFF.

The table lists this clonotype with a few counts. The CDR3 does not end in the conserved phenylalanine or tryptophan, so this is likely a read error. The rearrangement links TRBV4-2 to TRBJ2-1, with D unclear. Deletions cut 0 bases from V and 12 bases from J, with 9 bases between. CDR3 length: 12 residues. Germline values: CDR1 LGHNA, CDR2 YNFKEQ. DNA for the CDR3: TGTGCCAGCAGCCAAGATGAGGAGCGGCAGTTCCTC. Encoded protein: CASSQDEERQFL.

The sample holds a few counts of this clonotype. The chain links TRBV25-1 to TRBJ1-2; the match to TRBD1 covers 8 bases. The length of the CDR3 is 15 residues. Germline V CDR1 and CDR2: MGHDK, SYGVNS. Losses at the gene ends were 3 bases for V and 4 bases for J; bases not matched to a gene: 7. The CDR3 bases are TGTGCCAGCAGTGAGGTGGACAGGGAGGGCTATGGCTACACCTTC. It codes for CASSEVDREGYGYTF.

The rearrangement uses TRBV5-1 and TRBJ2-5, with D possibly TRBD2 on 7 matching bases. The DNA end is a closer match to TRBJ2-7, so the J assignment may be wrong. The V gene's germline CDR1 is SGHRS and CDR2 YFSETQ. The CDR3 extends over 14 amino acids. CDR3 nucleotide sequence: TGCGCCAGCAGCTTCTCCTCGGGGGGCAGCGAGCAGTACTTC. Translated, it gives CASSFSSGGSEQYF.

Concerning this clonotype itself: Germline and junction disagree at one end, which may indicate a read error. The chain combines TRBV7-9 with TRBJ1-1; D not resolved. The CDR3 sequence is 14 residues long. Germline CDR1 SEHNR, CDR2 FQNEAQ (reference sequence). The CDR3 region is CASSLILVSGEAFF. CDR3 coding DNA: TGTGCCAGCAGCTTAATCTTGGTATCTGGGGAAGCCTTCTTT.

The sample holds a few counts of this clonotype. The chain links TRBV5-4 to TRBJ1-4; TRBD1 agrees at 7 bases. The V gene's germline CDR1 is SGHNT and CDR2 YYREEE (reference sequence). V lost 4 bases to trimming and J lost 5 bases; unmatched junction nucleotides: 5. CDR3 size: 14 residues. For the CDR3, the DNA is TGTGCCAGCAGCACGGGACAGCGAAATGAAAAACTGTTTTTT. This translates into CASSTGQRNEKLFF.